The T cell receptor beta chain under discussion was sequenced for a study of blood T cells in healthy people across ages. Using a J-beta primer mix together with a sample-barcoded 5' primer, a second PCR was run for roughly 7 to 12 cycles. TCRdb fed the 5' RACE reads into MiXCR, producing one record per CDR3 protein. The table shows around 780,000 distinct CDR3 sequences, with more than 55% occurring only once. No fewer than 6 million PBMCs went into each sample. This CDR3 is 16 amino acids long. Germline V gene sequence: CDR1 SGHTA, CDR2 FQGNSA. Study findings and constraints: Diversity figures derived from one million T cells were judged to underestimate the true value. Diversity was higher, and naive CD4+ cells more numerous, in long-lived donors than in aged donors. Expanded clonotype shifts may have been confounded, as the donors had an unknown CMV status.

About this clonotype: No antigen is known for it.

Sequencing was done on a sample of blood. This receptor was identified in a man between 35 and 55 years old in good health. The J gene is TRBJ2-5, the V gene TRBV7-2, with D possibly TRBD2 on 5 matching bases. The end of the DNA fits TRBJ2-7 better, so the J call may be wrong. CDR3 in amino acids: CASSLGGSRGTYEQYF. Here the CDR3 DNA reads TGTGCCAGCAGCTTGGGTGGGAGTCGTGGGACCTACGAGCAGTACTTC.